The clone carrying this T cell receptor (beta chain) was seen ten or more times. The germline V and J ends were trimmed by 0 bases and 6 bases, with 6 bases remaining between them. CDR3 length: 13 residues. A single record per CDR3 protein comes from TCRdb applying MiXCR to the multiplex PCR reads. The table lists 200,000 or so distinct CDR3 sequences, around a third of them singletons. The data stem from a study of breast tumors, draining lymph nodes, adjacent tissues. Breast cancer patients provided tissue from their axillary draining lymph nodes. This sequence joins TRBV12-3 or TRBV12-4 and TRBJ1-5, with unresolved D. The specimen sequenced was axillary lymph node tissue. This TCR was recovered from a female donor with breast cancer. Some clones in this sample may be carry-over from other donors' samples. The CDR3 sequence: CASSLAGSQPQHF. The CDR3 bases are TGTGCCAGCAGTTTAGCAGGGAGTCAGCCCCAGCATTTT.